These 25 T cell receptor beta chains were all obtained from the same sample, sequenced in a study of tumor and adjacent non-tumor tissue in lung cancer. TCRbeta libraries were built with three rounds of nested PCR, modified from ARM-PCR. TCRdb used MiXCR to reprocess the multiplex PCR reads, holding one entry per CDR3 protein. The table lists fewer than 120,000 distinct CDR3 sequences, over 75% of them singletons. The template was RNA from unsorted bulk tissue. The sequencing sample was made of lung tumor tissue. The origin of the receptors is a man between 65 and 79 years old with non-small cell lung cancer.

The V gene is TRBV23-1, the J gene TRBJ2-3, with TRBD2 matching 9 bases. Being an ORF, TRBV23-1 has a function that is uncertain. After removal of 3 bases from V and 4 bases from J, the junction contained 11 bases not matched to a gene. This CDR3 has 17 amino acids. The CDR3 nucleotides are TGCGCCAGCAGTCAGGCGGGGGGGAGAGCGGGAGCAGATACGCAGTATTTT. Protein: CASSQAGGRAGADTQYF.

A word on this clonotype: This sequence may be a read error, since a much larger clone differs from it by one base. The V gene is TRBV19, the J gene TRBJ1-2; a weak D match, TRBD1 (5 bases). CDR3 length equals 15 residues. Germline V gene lookup returns CDR1 LNHDA and CDR2 SQIVND (reference sequence). CDR3 sequence reads: CASAITVLQGYVYTF. The CDR3 nucleotides read TGTGCCAGTGCTATAACCGTACTCCAGGGCTATGTCTACACCTTC.

As to this clonotype: Compared with germline, one end of the junction differs, possibly owing to a read error. V is TRBV10-3 and J is TRBJ2-3; no definite D call. The CDR3 contains 12 residues. Looked up from germline, CDR1 is ENHRY and CDR2 is SYGVKD. This chain's CDR3 is CAISDTVDTQYF. CDR3 nucleotide sequence: TGTGCCATTAGTGATACTGTAGATACGCAGTATTTT.

In regard to this clonotype: Germline is not matched at one junction end, which may reflect a read error. The rearrangement joins TRBV11-3 to TRBJ2-1, with D possibly being TRBD2 (7 bases). CDR3 length equals 15 residues. The germline V gene encodes CDR1 SGHNT and CDR2 YENEEA. CDR3 amino acids: CASSLAGEGPNEQFF. CDR3 nucleotides: TGTGCCAGCAGCTTAGCAGGGGAGGGCCCGAATGAGCAGTTCTTT.

Turning to this clonotype: A read error is likely, as this CDR3 ends without the conserved phenylalanine or tryptophan. It is unclear where the CDR3 begins or ends on the DNA, so no DNA is shown, and the CDR3 is as TCRdb lists it. The chain combines TRBV29-1 with TRBJ2-2; the listed D gene, TRBD1, was not tested against the DNA. The germline V gene has CDR1 SQVTM and CDR2 ANQGSEA. Ends included, the CDR3 has 11 residues. The chain's CDR3 is CSLEGAGELLL.

This chain joins TRBV11-1 and TRBJ2-5; possibly TRBD2 for D (5 bases). This CDR3 comprises 13 residues. V was clipped by 9 bases and J by 9 bases, with 20 bases between them. Germline CDR1 is SGHAT and CDR2 is FQDESV (reference sequence). CDR3 sequence: CASILARGGSQYF. CDR3 DNA: TGTGCCAGTATCTTAGCGCGTGGAGGATCCCAGTACTTC.

Concerning this clonotype: One junction end does not reproduce the germline sequence, and a read error may be involved. The chain recombines TRBV5-5 with TRBJ1-1; D ambiguous. Germline CDR1 and CDR2: SGHKS and YYEKEE (reference sequence). The CDR3 runs 15 residues. DNA for the CDR3: TGTGCCAGAAGCTTCATCAGGTGTGTGGGGACTGAAGCTTTCTTT. Residues: CARSFIRCVGTEAFF.

Notes on this clonotype: One end of the junction fails to match germline, which may point to a read error. The chain joins TRBV4-1 to TRBJ1-1; the D gene is possibly TRBD1 (5 bases). The CDR3 has 15 residues. Germline V gene data show CDR1 as MGHRA and CDR2 as YSYEKL. CDR3 residues: CASSLWGLANTEVPF. CDR3 in DNA: TGCGCCAGCAGCCTCTGGGGACTGGCGAACACTGAAGTTCCCTTT.

To note about this clonotype: Being one base from a much bigger clone, this may be a read error. The chain combines TRBV5-6 with TRBJ2-7; possibly TRBD2 for D (6 bases). CDR1 SGHDT and CDR2 YYEEEE come from the germline V gene. The V end was cut by 4 bases, the J end by 3 bases, with 17 bases between. This CDR3 is 15 amino acids long. The CDR3 DNA is TGTGCCAGCAGCCTGGGGACTGACGGGGTCTACGAGCAGTACTTC. It specifies CASSLGTDGVYEQYF.

The V gene is TRBV4-1, the J gene TRBJ1-5, with TRBD1 matching over 7 bases. The germline gives CDR1 MGHRA, CDR2 YSYEKL. The CDR3 extends over 15 amino acids. V lost 4 bases to trimming and J lost 5 bases; unmatched junction nucleotides: 8. The CDR3 is CASSPGQRLHQPQHF. Written as DNA, the CDR3 is TGCGCCAGCAGCCCGGGACAGCGTCTTCATCAGCCCCAGCATTTT.

As concerns this clonotype: Because the CDR3 is missing its conserved closing phenylalanine or tryptophan, this is likely a read error. The chain recombines TRBV29-1 with TRBJ1-1, with TRBD1 matching over 7 bases. The germline V gene encodes CDR1 SQVTM and CDR2 ANQGSEA. The CDR3 contains 14 residues. CDR3 residues: CSVFGQVTKTGAFS. CDR3 bases: TGCAGCGTCTTCGGACAGGTAACTAAAACTGGAGCTTTCTCT.

The table lists this clonotype with many counts. V usage is TRBV28 and J usage is TRBJ2-7, with 12 bases matching TRBD2. The length of the CDR3 is 16 residues. J gave up 5 bases and V 5 bases, and 10 bases lay outside the gene matches. CDR1 is MDHEN, CDR2 SYDVKM, per germline. This chain's CDR3 is CASSHRLAGETDEQYF. CDR3 DNA: TGTGCCAGCAGTCACCGACTAGCGGGAGAGACGGACGAGCAGTACTTC.

As to this clonotype: The final CDR3 position lacks the conserved phenylalanine or tryptophan, pointing to a likely read error. The rearrangement joins TRBV29-1 to TRBJ2-1; TRBD2 agrees at 10 bases. The J segment lost 7 bases and the V segment lost 7 bases, leaving 7 bases of the junction unmatched. Germline assignment: CDR1 SQVTM and CDR2 ANQGSEA. The CDR3 totals 13 residues. Here the CDR3 DNA reads TGCAGCGATGGACTAGCGGCTTGGAATGAGCAGTTCATC. This gives the protein CSDGLAAWNEQFI.

Notes on this clonotype: A much larger clone lies a single base off, so this may be a read error. The chain combines TRBV20-1 with TRBJ1-5, with D uncertain. CDR3 length equals 13 residues. Trimming took off 5 bases at V and 7 bases at J, with 15 bases between the two ends. Germline CDR1 DFQATT, CDR2 SNEGSKA (reference sequence). The CDR3 DNA follows: TGCAGTGCTTTGGGGAGAGCCAAACAGCCCCAGCATTTT. This gives the protein CSALGRAKQPQHF.

This clonotype was counted many times. The chain recombines TRBV7-3 with TRBJ2-3; D is unresolved. Looked up from germline, CDR1 is SGHTA and CDR2 is FQGTGA. V dropped 5 bases and J dropped 4 bases, with 10 bases sitting between them. The CDR3 loop spans 13 amino acids. The CDR3 region has the DNA TGTGCCAGCAGCACAATGCATGCAGATACGCAGTATTTT. It codes for CASSTMHADTQYF.

The chain recombines TRBV20-1 with TRBJ2-3; TRBD1 is a possible D gene (5 bases). Trimming pared 4 bases from V and 8 bases from J, leaving 13 bases between. Germline CDR1 DFQATT, CDR2 SNEGSKA (reference sequence). The CDR3 loop spans 12 amino acids. The CDR3 DNA follows: TGCAGTGCTACCAGGGAATGGGGTACGCAGTATTTT. Encoded protein: CSATREWGTQYF.

V and J are TRBV10-2 and TRBJ2-4; the D is unclear. Trimming stripped 4 bases from V and 7 bases from J, with 17 bases between. The CDR3 loop spans 15 amino acids. Germline-derived CDR1 and CDR2 are WSHSY and SAAADI. The CDR3 spells CASSGYRDRLNIQYF. Written as DNA, the CDR3 is TGCGCCAGCAGTGGGTATCGCGACCGGCTGAACATTCAGTACTTC.

Note on this clonotype: The junction shows a germline mismatch at one end, possibly a read error. The chain joins TRBV6-6 to TRBJ1-5, with 9 bases that match TRBD1. The CDR3 consists of 13 residues. The germline CDR1 and CDR2 sequences are MNHNY and SVGAGI (reference sequence). The CDR3 region is CTSHGTGRQPKHF. The DNA for the CDR3 is TGTACCAGCCACGGGACAGGGCGACAGCCCAAGCATTTT.

This clonotype was detected once. V usage is TRBV12-3 or TRBV12-4 and J usage is TRBJ2-7; 7 bases align to TRBD2. J was trimmed by 3 bases and V by 6 bases; bases with no gene match: 14. This CDR3 contains 16 residues. CDR3 sequence: CASRRTSGSLVYEQYF. In DNA form, the CDR3 reads TGTGCCAGCAGAAGGACTAGTGGGAGCCTAGTCTACGAGCAGTACTTC.

With regard to this clonotype: The junction differs from germline at one of its ends, possibly a read error. V is TRBV29-1 and J is TRBJ1-1, with D maybe TRBD1 (6 bases). The length of the CDR3 is 14 residues. Germline V CDR1 and CDR2: SQVTM, ANQGSEA. The CDR3 region is CSLEDTGTNPGTFF. DNA of the CDR3: TGCAGCCTTGAAGATACAGGGACTAATCCTGGAACTTTCTTT.

Notes on this clonotype: The CDR3 carries no conserved terminal phenylalanine or tryptophan, so it likely arises from a read error. V is TRBV10-3 and J is TRBJ1-2, with 7 bases that match TRBD1. The CDR3 is made up of 15 amino acids. The trim removed 4 bases at V and 3 bases at J, leaving 8 bases unmatched. Germline V CDR1 and CDR2: ENHRY, SYGVKD. The CDR3 DNA reads TGTGCCATCAGTGGCCGAGACAGGGCCGACTATGGCTACACCATC. Translated: CAISGRDRADYGYTI.

Concerning this clonotype itself: A much larger clone sits a single nucleotide away, making a read error possible. The rearrangement links TRBV7-9 to TRBJ1-1, with 8 bases matching TRBD1. The CDR3 has 11 residues. Germline values: CDR1 SEHNR, CDR2 FQNEAQ (reference sequence). Trimming at V came to 5 bases and at J to 12 bases, leaving 5 bases not matched to a gene. The CDR3 protein is CASSPGDRTFF. The CDR3 DNA follows: TGTGCCAGCAGCCCCGGGGACAGGACTTTCTTT.

As regards this clonotype: As the CDR3 is not closed by the conserved phenylalanine or tryptophan, this likely results from a read error. V usage is TRBV29-1 and J usage is TRBJ2-1; D unclear. The germline V gene has CDR1 SQVTM and CDR2 ANQGSEA. This CDR3 is 14 amino acids long. V lost 0 bases and J 4 bases, leaving 10 bases between the germline ends. The CDR3 DNA follows: TGCAGCGTTGAAGATTTTGAGGTGTACAATGAGCAGTTCGTC. Its protein is CSVEDFEVYNEQFV.

In the case of this clonotype: One junction end does not reproduce the germline sequence, and a read error may be involved. CDR3 nucleotide sequence: TGTGCTAGCAGTGATATCGGGGCAGGGACCAATCAGCCCCAGCGTTTT. It encodes CASSDIGAGTNQPQRF. The V gene is TRBV6-1, the J gene TRBJ1-5; D is possibly TRBD1 (5 bases). Germline values: CDR1 MNHNS, CDR2 SASEGT. The CDR3 length is 16 residues.

This clonotype was seen ten or more times. The conserved phenylalanine or tryptophan normally closing the CDR3 is absent here, so this likely arose from a read error. The chain carries TRBV4-2 and TRBJ2-3; TRBD2 is a possible D gene (7 bases). The V gene's germline CDR1 is LGHNA and CDR2 YNFKEQ. The CDR3 has 15 amino acids. V was shortened by 4 bases and J by 4 bases, with 15 bases between the two germline ends. Here the CDR3 DNA reads TGTGCCAGCAGCCCCAGTAAGGGGGGGCCAGATACGCAGTATCTT. Translating it yields CASSPSKGGPDTQYL.